One and the same sample provided the 12 T cell receptor beta chains below, sequenced in a study of blood T cell repertoires in COVID-19. Here immunoSEQ multiplex PCR was the method, and the copy in TCRdb shows in-frame clones only, minus some. This sample yields 200,000 to 250,000 clones, of which 75% to 90% are seen a single time; 3% belongs to the top ten. The sequenced sample was peripheral blood. These TCRs come from a woman younger than 45 who had recovered from COVID-19.

This clone was counted once. The CDR3 protein is CASSLYGYTEAFF. The CDR3 bases are TGTGCCAGCAGCCTTTACGGGTACACTGAAGCTTTCTTT. This chain uses TRBV14 with TRBJ1-1; D unclear. From germline, CDR1 is SGHDN and CDR2 FVKESK. This CDR3 is built from 13 residues. V lost 4 bases and J lost 3, with 9 bases in between.

The chain combines TRBV11-2 with TRBJ1-1; the D gene is possibly TRBD1 (6 bases). Trimming left V 3 bases short and J 5 bases short, with 13 bases between. Looked up from germline, CDR1 is SGHAT and CDR2 is FQNNGV. There are 14 residues in the CDR3. CDR3 in amino acids: CASSLGIGGTEAFF. CDR3 sequence (DNA): TGTGCCAGCAGCTTGGGAATAGGGGGAACTGAAGCTTTCTTT.

This chain links TRBV6-6 with TRBJ2-1; 14 nucleotides agree with TRBD2. Germline V lookup: CDR1 MNHNY, CDR2 SVGAGI (reference sequence). V trimming: 0 bases; J trimming: 8 bases; junction bases outside the gene matches: 3. CDR3 length: 16 amino acids. The CDR3 spells CASSYSGLAGGHEQFF. DNA of the CDR3: TGTGCCAGCAGTTACTCCGGACTAGCGGGGGGTCATGAGCAGTTCTTC.

This chain joins TRBV12-3 or TRBV12-4 and TRBJ2-1, with 7 bases fitting TRBD1. After removal of 8 bases from V and 8 bases from J, the junction contained 3 bases not matched to a gene. The CDR3 totals 11 residues. The chain's CDR3 is CASGTGDEQFF. For the CDR3, the DNA is TGTGCCAGCGGTACAGGGGATGAGCAGTTCTTC.

This rearrangement joins TRBV4-1 to TRBJ2-2, with D possibly being TRBD2 (5 bases). Germline V CDR1 and CDR2: MGHRA, YSYEKL. The CDR3 totals 14 residues. The V end was cut by 4 bases, the J end by 12 bases, with 18 bases between. CDR3 amino acids: CASSPRGQRVKLFF. CDR3 nucleotides: TGCGCCAGCAGCCCAAGAGGGCAGAGGGTCAAGCTGTTTTTT.

V and J are TRBV3-1 (or the pseudogene TRBV3-2) and TRBJ2-5; 11 positions agree with TRBD2. CDR3 length equals 18 residues. The V gene end was trimmed by 3 bases and the J gene end by 3 bases; junction bases not matched to a gene: 12. CDR1 and CDR2 (germline): LGHDT, YNNKEL (reference sequence). CDR3 amino acids: CASSHLSGLAGRKETQYF. Here the CDR3 DNA reads TGTGCCAGCAGCCATCTATCCGGACTAGCGGGTAGGAAAGAGACCCAGTACTTC.

The V and J genes are TRBV4-2 and TRBJ1-6; possibly TRBD1 for D (6 bases). Trimming removed 0 bases at V and 4 bases at J, with 10 bases between. Looked up from germline, CDR1 is LGHNA and CDR2 is YNFKEQ. The CDR3 loop spans 16 amino acids. The CDR3 DNA reads as TGTGCCAGCAGCCAAGATCAGGGGCCGTATAATTCACCCCTCCACTTT. Translating it yields CASSQDQGPYNSPLHF.

The CDR3 sequence: CASSQEVGPGQTYEQYF. CDR3 nucleotides: TGCGCCAGCAGCCAAGAGGTGGGCCCGGGACAAACTTACGAGCAGTACTTC. The chain links TRBV4-3 to TRBJ2-7; a possible D gene is TRBD1 (6 bases). The length of the CDR3 is 17 residues. V was shortened by 0 bases and J by 4 bases, with 19 bases between the two germline ends. Germline CDR1 reads LGHNA; CDR2 reads YSLEER.

This chain uses TRBV25-1 with TRBJ1-1, with unresolved D. The CDR3 is 12 amino acids. From germline, CDR1 is MGHDK and CDR2 SYGVNS. V lost 3 bases, J lost 3 bases, and 5 bases lay in between. The CDR3, as DNA: TGTGCCAGCAGTGACAGGTACACTGAAGCTTTCTTT. This encodes CASSDRYTEAFF.

The J gene is TRBJ1-1, the V gene TRBV28; D is unresolved. CDR3 length: 12 residues. CDR1 and CDR2 (germline): MDHEN, SYDVKM. The CDR3, as DNA: TGTGCGATCGGGTACCTGAACACTGAAGCTTTCTTT. Encoded protein: CAIGYLNTEAFF. Full variable domain (remainder filled in from reference TRBV28 and TRBJ1-1): DVKVTQSSRYLVKRTGEKVFLECVQDMDHENMFWYRQDPGLGLRLIYFSYDVKMKEKGDIPEGYSVSREKKERFSLILESASTNQTSMYLCAIGYLNTEAFFGQGTRLTVV.

V gene TRBV2 combines with J gene TRBJ2-2; D unclear. The V gene's germline CDR1 is SNHLY and CDR2 FYNNEI. The CDR3 runs 14 residues. Trimming removed 6 bases at V and 1 base at J, with 9 bases between. The CDR3 is CASRETGNTGELFF. The CDR3 DNA is TGTGCCAGCAGGGAGACTGGGAACACCGGGGAGCTGTTTTTT.

This clone was seen only a few times. Other DNA sequences from this sample encode an identical CDR3 as well. The V gene is TRBV5-1, the J gene TRBJ1-1; weak D call: TRBD1 (6 bases). V dropped 2 bases and J dropped 6 bases, with 8 bases sitting between them. This CDR3 region has 12 residues. Germline loops: CDR1 SGHRS, CDR2 YFSETQ. The CDR3 loop reads CASSLQGPEAFF. CDR3 coding DNA: TGCGCCAGCAGCTTACAGGGACCTGAAGCTTTCTTT.